The 6 T cell receptor beta chains listed next were all sequenced from one sample in a study of CD8+ T cells in alopecia areata. Once RNA had been extracted, it was reverse transcribed into cDNA to act as the sequencing template. Clones were sequenced by immunoSEQ multiplex PCR, and TCRdb holds only the in-frame ones, with some missing. Seen here are approximately 150,000 clones, 51% observed once, and the top ten hold roughly 0.9%. Material: CD4+ T cells sorted from blood, obtained at week 0. All receptors derive from a human donor with alopecia areata.

This clone was observed a few times. The V and J genes are TRBV6-5 and TRBJ2-7; 7 bases map to TRBD2. This CDR3 is 14 amino acids long. The V segment lost 2 bases and the J segment 2 bases; nucleotides outside the gene matches: 3. CDR1 is MNHEY, CDR2 SVGAGI, per germline. The chain's CDR3 is CASSYREGPYEQYF. The CDR3 DNA reads as TGTGCCAGCAGTTACAGGGAGGGCCCCTACGAGCAGTACTTC.

The rearrangement uses TRBV29-1 and TRBJ2-2, with TRBD2 identical over 8 bases. Per the germline V gene, CDR1 is SQVTM and CDR2 is ANQGSEA. V was clipped by 6 bases and J by 3 bases; unmatched bases: 3. The CDR3 sequence is 13 residues long. The CDR3 DNA is TGCAGCGTCGGGACTAGACACACCGGGGAGCTGTTTTTT. Translating gives CSVGTRHTGELFF.

This clone has just a few counts. This sequence joins TRBV7-3 and TRBJ2-2; D gene uncertain. The CDR3 runs to 14 residues. CDR1 and CDR2 from the germline V gene are SGHTA and FQGTGA. V lost 2 bases and J lost 1, with 5 bases in between. CDR3 DNA sequence: TGTGCCAGCAGCTTAGGCATGAACACCGGGGAGCTGTTTTTT. This gives the protein CASSLGMNTGELFF.

Notes on this clone: The sample has other DNA sequences that encode this CDR3 too. V and J are TRBV7-2 and TRBJ2-1; no firm D call. This CDR3 spans 13 amino acids. Germline CDR1 SGHTA, CDR2 FQGNSA. Between the trimmed V and J ends, which lost 5 bases and 1 base, there was a span of 6 bases. CDR3 nucleotides: TGTGCCAGCAGCCCTGGGTCCTACAATGAGCAGTTCTTC. This gives the protein CASSPGSYNEQFF.

J is TRBJ2-3 and V is TRBV25-1; 10 bases match TRBD2. Germline V CDR1 and CDR2: MGHDK, SYGVNS. Germline trimming cut 4 bases from V and 1 base from J; bases unmatched to any gene: 2. The CDR3 length is 15 residues. The CDR3, as DNA: TGTGCCAGCAGTGCCAGCGGGAGGGGCACAGATACGCAGTATTTT. This translates into CASSASGRGTDTQYF. Drawing the rest from reference TRBV25-1 and TRBJ2-3, the complete variable domain is EADIYQTPRYLVIGTGKKITLECSQTMGHDKMYWYQQDPGMELHLIHYSYGVNSTEKGDLSSESTVSRIRTEHFPLTLESARPSHTSQYLCASSASGRGTDTQYFGPGTRLTVL.

The chain employs TRBV29-1 and TRBJ2-3; 8 bases map to TRBD2. The CDR3 spans 14 residues. The germline CDR1 and CDR2 sequences are SQVTM and ANQGSEA. With 6 bases clipped from V and 4 bases from J, the junction kept 9 bases outside the gene matches. The chain's CDR3 is CSVRIAGTPDTQYF. In nucleotides, the CDR3 is TGCAGCGTCAGAATAGCGGGGACACCAGATACGCAGTATTTT.